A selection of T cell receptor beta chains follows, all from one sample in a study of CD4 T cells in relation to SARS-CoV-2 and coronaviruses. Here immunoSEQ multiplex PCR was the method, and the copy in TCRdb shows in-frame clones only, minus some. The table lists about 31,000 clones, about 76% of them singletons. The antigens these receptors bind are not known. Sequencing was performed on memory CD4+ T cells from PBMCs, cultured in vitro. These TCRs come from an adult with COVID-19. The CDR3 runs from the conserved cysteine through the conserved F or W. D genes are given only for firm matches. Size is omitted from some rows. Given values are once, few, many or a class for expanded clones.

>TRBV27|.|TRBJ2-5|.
CASKVVGGPRKTQYF
TGTGCCAGCAAGGTAGTTGGTGGGCCTCGGAAGACCCAGTACTTC
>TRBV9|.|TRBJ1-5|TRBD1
CASSAGQGWGQPQHF
TGTGCCAGCAGCGCCGGACAGGGCTGGGGTCAGCCCCAGCATTTT
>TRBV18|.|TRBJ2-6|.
CASSTTSGANVLTF
TGTGCCAGCTCGACCACGTCTGGGGCCAACGTCCTGACTTTC
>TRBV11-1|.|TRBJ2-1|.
CASSLGRSSYNEQFF
TGTGCCAGCAGCCTCGGCCGGAGCTCCTACAATGAGCAGTTCTTC
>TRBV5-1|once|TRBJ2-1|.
CASSLAPYNNEQFF
TGCGCCAGCAGCTTGGCCCCGTACAACAATGAGCAGTTCTTC
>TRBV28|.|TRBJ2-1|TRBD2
CASSAGTSRYNEQFF
TGTGCCAGCAGTGCCGGGACTAGCAGGTACAATGAGCAGTTCTTC
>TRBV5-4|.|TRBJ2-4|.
CASSLPQGLGKNIQYF
TGTGCCAGCAGCTTGCCGCAGGGCTTGGGCAAAAACATTCAGTACTTC
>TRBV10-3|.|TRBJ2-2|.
CAIRTDSANTGELFF
TGTGCCATCAGAACGGACAGTGCGAACACCGGGGAGCTGTTTTTT
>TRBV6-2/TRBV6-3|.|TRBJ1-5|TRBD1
CASSYPGQGVSRFQPQHF
TGTGCCAGCAGTTACCCCGGGCAGGGGGTAAGTCGGTTTCAGCCCCAGCATTTT
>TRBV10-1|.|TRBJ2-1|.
CASSEDRQLDEQFF
TGCGCCAGCAGTGAAGACAGGCAGCTCGATGAGCAGTTCTTC
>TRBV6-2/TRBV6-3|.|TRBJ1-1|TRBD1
CASSYTAGDRKQAFF
TGTGCCAGCAGTTACACGGCGGGGGACAGGAAGCAAGCTTTCTTT
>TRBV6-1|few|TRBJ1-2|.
CASSELGGRGYTF
TGTGCCAGCAGTGAACTTGGGGGGCGAGGCTACACCTTC
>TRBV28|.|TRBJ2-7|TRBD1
CASSYRGTGQVEQYF
TGTGCCAGCAGTTACAGGGGGACAGGGCAGGTCGAGCAGTACTTC
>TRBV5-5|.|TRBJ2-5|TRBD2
CASSFFVAGERETQYF
TGTGCCAGCAGCTTTTTTGTAGCGGGAGAGCGGGAGACCCAGTACTTC
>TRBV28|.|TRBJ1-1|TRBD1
CASSLAWDRGEAEAFF
TGTGCCAGCAGCCTCGCTTGGGACAGGGGAGAGGCTGAAGCTTTCTTT
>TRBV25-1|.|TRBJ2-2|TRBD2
CASSRLAGVPGELFF
TGTGCCAGCAGTAGACTAGCGGGAGTCCCCGGGGAGCTGTTTTTT
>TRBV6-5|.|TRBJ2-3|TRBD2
CASSWTSGSTDTQYF
TGTGCCAGCAGTTGGACTAGCGGGAGCACAGATACGCAGTATTTT
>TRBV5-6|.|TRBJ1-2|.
CASSFGGEVYGYTF
TGTGCCAGCAGCTTTGGGGGGGAAGTCTATGGCTACACCTTC
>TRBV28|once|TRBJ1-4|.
CASSGGGSNEKLFF
TGTGCCAGCAGCGGCGGGGGGTCTAATGAAAAACTGTTTTTT
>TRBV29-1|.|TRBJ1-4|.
CSAGQRSEKLFF
TGCAGCGCTGGACAGAGAAGTGAAAAACTGTTTTTT
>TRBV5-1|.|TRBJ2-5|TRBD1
CASSRTGTGYGAQYF
TGCGCCAGCAGCCGGACCGGGACAGGGTATGGGGCCCAGTACTTC
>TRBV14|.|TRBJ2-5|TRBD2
CASSQHGTSGISTQYF
TGTGCCAGCAGCCAACACGGGACTAGCGGGATCTCGACCCAGTACTTC